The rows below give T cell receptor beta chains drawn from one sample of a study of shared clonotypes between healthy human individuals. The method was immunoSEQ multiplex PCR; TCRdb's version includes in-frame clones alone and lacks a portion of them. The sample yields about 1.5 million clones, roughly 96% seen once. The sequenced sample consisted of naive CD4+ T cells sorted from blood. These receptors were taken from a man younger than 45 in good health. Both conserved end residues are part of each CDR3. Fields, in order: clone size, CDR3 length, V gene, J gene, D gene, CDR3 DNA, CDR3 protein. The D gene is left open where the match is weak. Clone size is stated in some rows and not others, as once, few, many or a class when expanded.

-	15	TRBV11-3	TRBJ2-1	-	TGTGCCAGCAGCTTATCCCATACTGGCTACAATGAGCAGTTCTTC	CASSLSHTGYNEQFF
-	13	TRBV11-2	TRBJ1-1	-	TGTGCCAGCAGCTTAATGGATAACACTGAAGCTTTCTTT	CASSLMDNTEAFF
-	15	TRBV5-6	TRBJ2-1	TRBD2	TGTGCCAGCAGCCAACGGGAGGGCCCCGACAATGAGCAGTTCTTC	CASSQREGPDNEQFF
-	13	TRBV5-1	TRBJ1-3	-	TGCGCCAGCAGGGGGAATGATGGAAACACCATATATTTT	CASRGNDGNTIYF
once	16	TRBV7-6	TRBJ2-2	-	TGTGCCAGCAGCTGGGCCGCTAGCGTAGACACCGGGGAGCTGTTTTTT	CASSWAASVDTGELFF
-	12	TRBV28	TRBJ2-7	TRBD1	TGTGCCAGCAGAATCGCAGGGGGCGAGCAGTACTTC	CASRIAGGEQYF
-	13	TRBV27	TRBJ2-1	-	TGTGCCAGCAGTTTCCTCTGGGACAATGAGCAGTTCTTC	CASSFLWDNEQFF
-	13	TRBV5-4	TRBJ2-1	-	TGTGCCAGCAGCTTTGTTCTGATCAATGAGCAGTTCTTC	CASSFVLINEQFF
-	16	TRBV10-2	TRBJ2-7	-	TGCGCCACCCTGGGCCGGAGGCAGCTAAGTTCCTACGAGCAGTACTTC	CATLGRRQLSSYEQYF
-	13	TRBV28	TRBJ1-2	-	TGTGCCAGCAGGGTGTCGAGTGACTATGGCTACACCTTC	CASRVSSDYGYTF
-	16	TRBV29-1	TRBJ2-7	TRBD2	TGCAGCGTGACGGGACTAGCGGGAGGCGGCTCCTACGAGCAGTACTTC	CSVTGLAGGGSYEQYF
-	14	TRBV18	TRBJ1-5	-	TGTGCCAGCTCACCAAAATGGGGCGGGGAGCCCCAGCATTTT	CASSPKWGGEPQHF
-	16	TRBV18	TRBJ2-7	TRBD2	TGTGCCAGCTCACCGGGACTAGCGGGAGTAAGCTACGAGCAGTACTTC	CASSPGLAGVSYEQYF
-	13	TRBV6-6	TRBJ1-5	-	TGTGCCAGCATAGGGGGTCCGGGTCAGCCCCAGCATTTT	CASIGGPGQPQHF
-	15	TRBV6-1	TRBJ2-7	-	TGTGCCAGCAGCCAAGGGCTGGTCCTCTCCTACGAGCAGTACTTC	CASSQGLVLSYEQYF
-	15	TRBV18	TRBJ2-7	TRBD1	TGTGCCAGCTCATCTCCGGGACAGGGGGAGGGCGAGCAGTACTTC	CASSSPGQGEGEQYF
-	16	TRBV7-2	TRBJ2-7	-	TGTGCCAGCAGCTTAAATGGGGGGGCTTCCTCCTACGAGCAGTACTTC	CASSLNGGASSYEQYF
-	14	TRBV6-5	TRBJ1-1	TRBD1	TGTGCCAGCAGTAAGGGACAGGGGTGGAGTGAAGCTTTCTTT	CASSKGQGWSEAFF
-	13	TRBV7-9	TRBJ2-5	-	TGTGCCAGCAGCAAGTCTAGCCAAGAGACCCAGTACTTC	CASSKSSQETQYF
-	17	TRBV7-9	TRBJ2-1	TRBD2	TGTGCCAGCAGTCATACCGGGACTAGCGGGAGTTGGAATGAGCAGTTCTTC	CASSHTGTSGSWNEQFF
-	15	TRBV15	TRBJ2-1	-	TGTGCCACCAGCGGAATAAGGACAGAGCACAATGAGCAGTTCTTC	CATSGIRTEHNEQFF
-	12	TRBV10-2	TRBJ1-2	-	TGCGCCGGGAGGGACGGAAACTATGGCTACACCTTC	CAGRDGNYGYTF
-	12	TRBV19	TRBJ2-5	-	TGTGCCAGCGCAGGCTTACAAGAGACCCAGTACTTC	CASAGLQETQYF
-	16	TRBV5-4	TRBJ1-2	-	TGTGCCAGCAGCTTGGGAGGGTTTAGGGGCGGACATGGCTACACCTTC	CASSLGGFRGGHGYTF
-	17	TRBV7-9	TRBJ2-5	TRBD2	TGTGCCAGCAGCTTACGACTAGCGGGAGGTTTCCAAGAGACCCAGTACTTC	CASSLRLAGGFQETQYF
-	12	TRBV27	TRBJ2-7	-	TGTGCCAGCAGTTTCCTAGCCGGCGAGCAGTACTTC	CASSFLAGEQYF
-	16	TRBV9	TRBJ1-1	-	TGTGCCAGCAGCGTTACAGGGACGCCCATGAACACTGAAGCTTTCTTT	CASSVTGTPMNTEAFF
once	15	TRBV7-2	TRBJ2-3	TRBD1	TGTGCCAGCTCCGGACAGGGGGTTAGGTTAGATACGCAGTATTTT	CASSGQGVRLDTQYF